The T cell receptor (beta chain) described here comes from a study of blood T cells in healthy people across ages. Using a J-beta primer mix together with a sample-barcoded 5' primer, a second PCR was run for roughly 7 to 12 cycles. Each CDR3 protein is one row after TCRdb ran MiXCR on the 5' RACE reads. Counted here are some 1.8 million distinct CDR3 sequences, approximately 40% occurring once; the ten biggest clones make up more than 20%. The sequence derives from a human donor in good health. The sequenced sample was blood.

The CDR3 protein is CASSARQGLPYEQYF. The CDR3 DNA sequence: TGTGCCAGCAGCGCCCGACAGGGGCTCCCCTACGAGCAGTACTTC. J is TRBJ2-7 and V is TRBV7-2, with 8 positions matching TRBD1. The CDR3 sequence is 15 residues long. CDR1 and CDR2 from the germline V gene are SGHTA and FQGNSA. V lost 5 bases, J lost 2 bases, and 8 bases stayed unmatched.